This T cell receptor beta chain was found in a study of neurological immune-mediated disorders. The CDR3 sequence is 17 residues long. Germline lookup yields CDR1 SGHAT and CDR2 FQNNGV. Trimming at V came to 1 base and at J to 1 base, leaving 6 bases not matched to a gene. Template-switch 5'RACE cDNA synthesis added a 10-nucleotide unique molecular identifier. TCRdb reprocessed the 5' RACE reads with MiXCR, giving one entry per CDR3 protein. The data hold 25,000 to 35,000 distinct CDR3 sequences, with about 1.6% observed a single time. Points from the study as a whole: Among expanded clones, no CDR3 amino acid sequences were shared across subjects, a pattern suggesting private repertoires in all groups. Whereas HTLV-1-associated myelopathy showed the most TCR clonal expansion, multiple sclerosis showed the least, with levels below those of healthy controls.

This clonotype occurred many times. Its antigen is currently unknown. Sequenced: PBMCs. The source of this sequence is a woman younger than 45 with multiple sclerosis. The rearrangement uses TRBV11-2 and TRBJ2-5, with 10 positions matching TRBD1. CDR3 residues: CASSLARTGGPQETQYF. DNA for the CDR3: TGTGCCAGCAGCTTAGCCCGGACAGGGGGACCCCAAGAGACCCAGTACTTC.